These 10 T cell receptor beta chains were sequenced from one sample in a study of blood T cell repertoires in COVID-19. Sequencing was performed with immunoSEQ multiplex PCR; in TCRdb, only in-frame clones are kept and a portion is missing. The table lists approximately 350,000 clones, 83% of them singletons. Sequenced sample: peripheral blood. The receptors shown here come from a man younger than 40 with active or convalescent COVID-19.

The gene calls are TRBV19 and TRBJ1-2; D uncertain. V was pared by 5 bases and J by 8 bases, with 18 bases between. In germline, CDR1 is LNHDA, CDR2 SQIVND (reference sequence). This CDR3 region has 14 residues. In nucleotides, the CDR3 is TGTGCCAGTAGTCCCGCTGCGGGCTTTGGGGGCTACACCTTC. It translates to CASSPAAGFGGYTF.

The gene calls are TRBV20-1 and TRBJ1-1; perhaps TRBD1 as D (5 bases). Trimming shortened V by 3 bases and J by 4 bases, and 18 bases separated the two germline ends. Germline V gene lookup returns CDR1 DFQATT and CDR2 SNEGSKA (reference sequence). This CDR3 is built from 15 residues. This CDR3 is CSASSPGYLRTEAFF. CDR3 DNA sequence: TGCAGTGCTAGTAGTCCAGGGTACTTGCGCACTGAAGCTTTCTTT.

V usage is TRBV11-2 and J usage is TRBJ2-7; 8 bases line up with TRBD1. With 6 bases clipped from V and 5 bases from J, the junction kept 6 bases outside the gene matches. In germline, CDR1 is SGHAT, CDR2 FQNNGV. This CDR3 spans 13 amino acids. In DNA form, the CDR3 reads TGTGCCAGCAGATGGGGACAGGCCAACGAGCAGTACTTC. Translation gives CASRWGQANEQYF.

The V call is TRBV12-3 or TRBV12-4, the J call TRBJ2-3; 7 nucleotides match TRBD2. J lost 4 bases, V lost 5 bases, and 0 bases had no gene match. The CDR3 runs to 12 residues. CDR3 DNA sequence: TGTGCCAGCAGTCGGGGGGCAGATACGCAGTATTTT. Its translation is CASSRGADTQYF.

The sample holds one count of this clone. V is TRBV7-2 and J is TRBJ1-2; D gene uncertain. The CDR3 totals 14 residues. Germline V gene lookup returns CDR1 SGHTA and CDR2 FQGNSA. V dropped 1 base and J dropped 4 bases, with 10 bases sitting between them. The CDR3 DNA is TGTGCCAGCAGCTTAGAGGCGGATTCCTATGGCTACACCTTC. Translating it yields CASSLEADSYGYTF.

The rearrangement uses TRBV6-5 and TRBJ1-2; a weak D match, TRBD1 (5 bases). The V end lost 6 bases, the J end lost 1 base, and 12 bases lay between the germline ends. The CDR3 covers 14 residues. The germline V gene has CDR1 MNHEY and CDR2 SVGAGI. The CDR3 nucleotides are TGTGCCAGCAGCACGACAGAGAGTAACTATGGCTACACCTTC. Amino acids: CASSTTESNYGYTF.

This chain joins TRBV7-2 and TRBJ2-2; the match to TRBD1 covers 8 bases. The CDR3 is made up of 15 amino acids. J gave up 5 bases and V 5 bases, and 7 bases lay outside the gene matches. Germline V CDR1 and CDR2: SGHTA, FQGNSA. The CDR3 nucleotides are TGTGCCAGCAGCCCCCGGACAGGGCAGACCGGGGAGCTGTTTTTT. Its protein product is CASSPRTGQTGELFF. Based on the CDR3 plus reference TRBV7-2 and TRBJ2-2, the full variable domain is GAGVSQSPSNKVTEKGKDVELRCDPISGHTALYWYRQSLGQGLEFLIYFQGNSAPDKSGLPSDRFSAERTGGSVSTLTIQRTQQEDSAVYLCASSPRTGQTGELFFGEGSRLTVL.

The chain recombines TRBV11-3 with TRBJ1-1; TRBD1 aligns across 7 bases. The CDR3 extends over 14 amino acids. CDR1 is SGHNT, CDR2 YENEEA, per germline. V lost 5 bases to trimming and J lost 0 bases; unmatched junction nucleotides: 3. The CDR3 reads CASSADRMNTEAFF. In DNA, the CDR3 is TGTGCCAGCAGCGCGGACAGGATGAACACTGAAGCTTTCTTT.

V usage is TRBV19 and J usage is TRBJ2-1, with 7 bases fitting TRBD1. The germline V gene has CDR1 LNHDA and CDR2 SQIVND (reference sequence). With 6 bases clipped from V and 8 bases from J, the junction kept 10 bases outside the gene matches. This CDR3 is built from 14 residues. The CDR3 loop is CASRLDRVGHEQFF. CDR3 bases: TGTGCCAGTAGGCTCGACAGGGTTGGACATGAGCAGTTCTTC.

The chain links TRBV15 to TRBJ2-5, with 7 bases identical to TRBD2. This CDR3 is built from 12 residues. J gave up 5 bases and V 5 bases, and 2 bases lay outside the gene matches. CDR1 is LNHNV and CDR2 is YYDKDF in the germline V gene (reference sequence). This CDR3 is CATSGGVETQYF. The CDR3 nucleotides read TGTGCCACCAGCGGGGGGGTGGAGACCCAGTACTTC.